This note documents a single TCR beta chain sequence. Per the authors' pipeline: Reference gene primers were amplified, and this amplification served to estimate nucleated cell counts. Clones were read by immunoSEQ multiplex PCR, and TCRdb kept only the in-frame ones, dropping some. That table is the source of V, J and clone size, and D and trimming were worked out from the DNA. The table lists around 260,000 clones, approximately 90% of them singletons. The source of the sample is a study of blood T cell repertoires in COVID-19. On the study more broadly: Researchers got acute and convalescent COVID-19 samples from the United States, Italy and Spain. T cells, B-cell-depleted T cells, or PBMCs provided the cDNA or gDNA that served as material.

Germline CDR1 SGHNT, CDR2 YYREEE (reference sequence). CDR3 length: 12 amino acids. Trimming cost V 3 bases and J 3 bases, with 5 bases left between them. The sequencing sample was made of peripheral blood. This receptor was identified in a woman aged 25 to 39 with active or convalescent COVID-19. The V gene is TRBV5-4, the J gene TRBJ2-3, with D uncertain. CDR3 sequence: CASSSSTDTQYF. CDR3 DNA: TGTGCCAGCAGCTCTAGTACAGATACGCAGTATTTT. The full variable domain, with the rest looked up from reference TRBV5-4 and TRBJ2-3, is ETGVTQSPTHLIKTRGQQVTLRCSSQSGHNTVSWYQQALGQGPQFIFQYYREEENGRGNFPPRFSGLQFPNYSSELNVNALELDDSALYLCASSSSTDTQYFGPGTRLTVL.